The TCR beta chain under discussion was sequenced for a study of blood T cell repertoires in COVID-19. Here immunoSEQ multiplex PCR was the method, and the copy in TCRdb shows in-frame clones only, minus some. The table lists roughly 150,000 clones, roughly 84% of them singletons. This clone is a singleton in its sample. The TCR was taken from a man in his 60s who had recovered from COVID-19. The sequencing sample was made of PBMCs or T cells enriched from blood (not recorded which).

The CDR3: CASRSSSANYEQYF. DNA of the CDR3: TGTGCCAGCAGATCGTCTAGCGCGAACTACGAGCAGTACTTC. The chain joins TRBV2 to TRBJ2-7; maybe TRBD2 (6 bases). The CDR3 runs 14 residues. Germline V gene sequence: CDR1 SNHLY, CDR2 FYNNEI. Between the trimmed V and J ends, which lost 6 bases and 3 bases, there was a span of 15 bases.